These 10 T cell receptor beta chains share one sample of origin, sequenced in a study of response to subunit inactivated influenza vaccine. Each CDR3 protein gets one entry after TCRdb re-called the RT-PCR reads with MiXCR. The table records hundreds of thousands of distinct CDR3 sequences, 6.5% to 8% of them present only once. Sequenced here: PBMCs from blood, sampled roughly 24 months after vaccination. These receptors were collected from a man aged 45-69 years who received an inactivated influenza vaccine.

This clonotype appeared a few times. The gene calls are TRBV2 and TRBJ1-6; D gene unclear. This CDR3 comprises 12 residues. Between the trimmed V and J ends, which lost 8 bases and 13 bases, there was a span of 15 bases. CDR1 is SNHLY, CDR2 FYNNEI, per germline. The CDR3 DNA reads TGTGCCAGCCGCGGGGAAGAGTTGCCCCTCCACTTT. Encoded protein: CASRGEELPLHF. The full variable domain, completed using reference TRBV2 and TRBJ1-6, is EPEVTQTPSHQVTQMGQEVILRCVPISNHLYFYWYRQILGQKVEFLVSFYNNEISEKSEIFDDQFSVERPDGSNFTLKIRSTKLEDSAMYFCASRGEELPLHFGNGTRLTVT.

The rearrangement uses TRBV7-2 and TRBJ2-5; the D gene is possibly TRBD1 (6 bases). The CDR3 loop spans 14 amino acids. The germline V gene has CDR1 SGHTA and CDR2 FQGNSA. V lost 5 bases, J lost 1 base, and 11 bases lay in between. The CDR3 reads CASSMRQAQETQYF. As DNA, the CDR3 is TGTGCCAGCAGCATGAGACAGGCCCAAGAGACCCAGTACTTC.

This clonotype was observed a handful of times. V is TRBV4-3 and J is TRBJ2-3; 10 nucleotides align to TRBD2. Germline assignment: CDR1 LGHNA and CDR2 YSLEER. The V segment lost 0 bases and the J segment 6 bases; nucleotides outside the gene matches: 15. The CDR3 length is 19 residues. DNA of the CDR3: TGCGCCAGCAGCCAAGAACCTCGCCCTAGCGGGGGTACCGCGGATACGCAGTATTTT. Encoded protein: CASSQEPRPSGGTADTQYF.

The J gene is TRBJ2-1, the V gene TRBV28, with D unclear. The CDR3 has 12 residues. The germline V and J ends were trimmed by 10 bases and 6 bases, with 13 bases remaining between them. Germline lookup yields CDR1 MDHEN and CDR2 SYDVKM. The CDR3 region has the DNA TGTGCCATCGCACCCCGGCCCAATGAGCAGTTCTTC. It yields the protein CAIAPRPNEQFF.

This clonotype was detected once. This chain uses TRBV6-1 with TRBJ1-5; tentatively, D is TRBD1 (5 bases). The CDR3 loop spans 15 amino acids. The germline gives CDR1 MNHNS, CDR2 SASEGT. Trimming took 6 bases from V and 6 from J, leaving 18 bases between them. CDR3 bases: TGTGCCAGCAGCCCTCGGAGGGGCGAGGGTCAGCCCCAGCATTTT. It is translated as CASSPRRGEGQPQHF.

J is TRBJ1-1 and V is TRBV5-1; 7 positions match TRBD1. This CDR3 is built from 14 residues. The trim removed 1 base at V and 5 bases at J, leaving 5 bases unmatched. Germline assignment: CDR1 SGHRS and CDR2 YFSETQ. The CDR3: CASSLTPDRTEAFF. The CDR3 coding sequence is TGCGCCAGCAGCTTGACCCCGGACAGGACTGAAGCTTTCTTT.

The table lists this clonotype with many counts. The chain couples TRBV3-1 to TRBJ1-2; D not certain. The V end lost 1 base, the J end lost 8 bases, and 11 bases lay between the germline ends. This CDR3 comprises 13 residues. The germline V gene encodes CDR1 LGHDT and CDR2 YNNKEL (reference sequence). CDR3 sequence reads: CASSQVLGGGYTF. The CDR3, as DNA: TGTGCCAGCAGCCAAGTCCTCGGTGGAGGCTACACCTTC.

This clonotype came up a few times. The V and J genes are TRBV10-3 and TRBJ2-7, with TRBD2 identical over 10 bases. Germline V lookup: CDR1 ENHRY, CDR2 SYGVKD. V lost 4 bases, J lost 1 base, and 7 bases stayed unmatched. The CDR3 consists of 16 residues. This CDR3 reads CAISVAWTSGSYEQYF. CDR3 nucleotides: TGTGCCATCAGTGTGGCTTGGACTAGCGGTTCCTACGAGCAGTACTTC.

This clonotype was detected only a few times. The CDR3, as DNA: TGCAGTGCTAGCGGGACCCCAGCTTTCTTT. It is translated as CSASGTPAFF. The rearrangement uses TRBV20-1 and TRBJ1-1, with D tentatively TRBD1 (5 bases). The V end was cut by 3 bases, the J end by 10 bases, with 9 bases between. Germline CDR1 is DFQATT and CDR2 is SNEGSKA (reference sequence). CDR3 length equals 10 residues.

This clonotype came up many times. The chain uses TRBV3-1 and TRBJ1-6; perhaps TRBD1 as D (5 bases). The CDR3 sequence is 15 residues long. The ends were cut back, 7 bases at V and 8 bases at J, with 18 bases in the middle. CDR1 and CDR2 (germline): LGHDT, YNNKEL (reference sequence). CDR3 region: CASKTAIWSDSPLHF. Written as DNA, the CDR3 is TGTGCCAGCAAGACAGCCATTTGGAGTGATTCACCCCTCCACTTT.